This T cell receptor beta chain was retrieved from a study of T-cell memory formation after mild COVID-19. Whole-study context: For the most part, TCR clusters were specific to one donor.

Trimming cost V 7 bases and J 8 bases, with 18 bases left between them. Germline V gene data show CDR1 as PRHDT and CDR2 as FYEKMQ (reference sequence). CDR3 size: 14 residues. From the 5' RACE reads, TCRdb called clonotypes with MiXCR, one entry per CDR3 protein. The sample lists about 560,000 distinct CDR3 sequences, 20% to 25% occurring once. As for this clonotype: Its antigen is as yet unknown.

Overall study findings and caveats: Pre-infection memory carried some responding clones, suggesting that cross-reactive memory joined. Chiefly within CM and EM were the contracting CD4+ clones; CD8+ ones were within EMRA.

Input material: PBMCs or a T cell subset sorted from them (not recorded which). V usage is TRBV13 and J usage is TRBJ1-5; no clear D. The receptor was isolated from an adult woman who had mild COVID-19 (a few samples of this study predate the infection). Cell type and time point are not known. CDR3 amino acids: CASTPVGEGEPQHF. CDR3 nucleotides: TGTGCCAGCACCCCGGTCGGGGAGGGAGAGCCCCAGCATTTT.